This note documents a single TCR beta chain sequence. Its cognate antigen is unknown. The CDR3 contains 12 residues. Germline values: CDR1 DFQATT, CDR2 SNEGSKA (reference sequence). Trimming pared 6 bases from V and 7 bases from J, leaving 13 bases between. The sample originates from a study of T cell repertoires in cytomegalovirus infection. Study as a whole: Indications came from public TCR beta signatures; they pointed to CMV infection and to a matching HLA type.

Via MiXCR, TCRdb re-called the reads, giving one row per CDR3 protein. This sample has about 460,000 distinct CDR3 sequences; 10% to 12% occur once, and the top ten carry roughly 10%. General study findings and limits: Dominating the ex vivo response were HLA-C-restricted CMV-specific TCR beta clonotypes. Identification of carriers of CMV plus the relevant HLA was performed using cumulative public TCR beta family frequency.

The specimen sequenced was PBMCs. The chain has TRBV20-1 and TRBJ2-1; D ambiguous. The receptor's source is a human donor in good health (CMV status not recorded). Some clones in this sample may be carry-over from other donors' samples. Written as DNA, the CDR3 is TGCAGTGCCCCAGAGGAATTGAATGAGCAGTTCTTC. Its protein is CSAPEELNEQFF.